This T cell receptor (beta chain) was identified during a study of CD4 and CD8 cells across lung adenocarcinoma regions. The CDR3 consists of 12 residues. From germline, CDR1 is DFQATT and CDR2 SNEGSKA (reference sequence). V lost 6 bases, J lost 9 bases, and 5 bases stayed unmatched. The patients had localized lung adenocarcinoma, a non-small cell subtype. TCRdb processed the PCR reads anew with MiXCR; each CDR3 protein has one entry. The sample consists of about 27,000 distinct CDR3 sequences, around 56% of them appearing once. The rearrangement joins TRBV20-1 to TRBJ2-1, with 10 bases lining up with TRBD2. Sequenced material: CD8+ T cells from the center of a lung tumor. This sequence was found in a male donor with lung adenocarcinoma. The CD4 and CD8 labels of this study may be unreliable. CDR3 residues: CSAGAGGREQFF. The CDR3 DNA reads TGCAGTGCGGGAGCGGGAGGGCGTGAGCAGTTCTTC.